One TCR beta chain is described in this entry. Its antigen is not known. The sample is drawn from a study of cytomegalovirus exposure and HLA in healthy donors. V shed 5 bases and J 1 base; nucleotides not matched to a gene: 8. The CDR3 spans 16 residues. The germline CDR1 and CDR2 sequences are SGHNT and YENEEA. Study-wide results and limits: 150 to 200 TCR beta chains were listed as cytomegalovirus-associated.

The PCR contained 60 Vbeta and 13 Jbeta primers. Sequencing used immunoSEQ multiplex PCR; TCRdb keeps in-frame clones, though not all of them. Altogether more than 100,000 clones are present, around 66% being singletons, with the ten largest covering less than 3.5%. The rearrangement uses TRBV11-3 and TRBJ2-7, with 10 positions matching TRBD1. This sequence originates from a woman aged 45 to 65 in good health and CMV-seronegative. The specimen was PBMCs. The CDR3 sequence: CASSLGTGDRSYEQYF. The CDR3 nucleotides read TGTGCCAGCAGCCTCGGGACAGGGGATCGGTCCTACGAGCAGTACTTC.